The clone carrying this TCR beta chain was counted between two and nine times. As yet, its antigen is unknown. Germline CDR1 and CDR2: MNHNS and SASEGT. This CDR3 has 13 residues. Deletions cut 10 bases from V and 7 bases from J, with 20 bases between. The data originate from a study of T cells after yellow fever vaccination. Template switching by 5'RACE produced TCR cDNA, adding a universal primer site and UMIs. From the 5' RACE reads, TCRdb called clonotypes with MiXCR, one entry per CDR3 protein. The table includes 60,000 to 85,000 distinct CDR3 sequences, about 6.5% detected once. Study results and caveats: Post-booster samples contained most primary-vaccination clones (roughly 96% CD4, almost 90% CD8). A small proportion of clonotypes was detected in both the CD4 and CD8 compartments. On re-exposure, the response was weaker but peaked faster, at day 5 versus 15.

This receptor was obtained from a man aged 18 to 30 who received the YFV17D yellow fever vaccine. The V and J genes are TRBV6-1 and TRBJ2-7; D unresolved. The sequenced sample was CD8+ T cells sorted from PBMCs, obtained roughly 46 days after the first yellow fever vaccination. The CDR3 coding sequence is TGTGCCACCAAACCGTGGGCATATGGGGAGCAGTACTTC. The encoded protein is CATKPWAYGEQYF.